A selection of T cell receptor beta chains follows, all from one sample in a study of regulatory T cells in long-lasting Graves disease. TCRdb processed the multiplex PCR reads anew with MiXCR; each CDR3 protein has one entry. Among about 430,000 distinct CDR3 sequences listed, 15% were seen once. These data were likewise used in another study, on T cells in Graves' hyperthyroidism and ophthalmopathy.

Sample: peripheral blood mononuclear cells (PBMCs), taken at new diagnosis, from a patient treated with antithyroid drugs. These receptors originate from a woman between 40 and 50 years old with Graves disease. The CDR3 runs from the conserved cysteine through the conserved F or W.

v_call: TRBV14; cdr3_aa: CASSQVGGKAWGDTQYF
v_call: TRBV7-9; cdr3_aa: CASSHKKGADTQYF
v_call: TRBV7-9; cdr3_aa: CASSSSGAYEQYF
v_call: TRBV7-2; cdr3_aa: CASRRGAGEKLFF
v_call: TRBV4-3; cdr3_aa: CASCQAPGPHSYNEQFF
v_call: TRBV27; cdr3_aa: CASSYGGGAEQFF
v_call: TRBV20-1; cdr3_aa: CSAISGSFYEQYF
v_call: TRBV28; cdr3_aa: CASRNSNTGELFF
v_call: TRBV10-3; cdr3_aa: CAISDVFREGRNTGELFF
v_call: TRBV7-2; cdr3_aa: CASSPTTSGVPIYYNEQFF
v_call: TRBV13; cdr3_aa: CASRYTRADTQYF
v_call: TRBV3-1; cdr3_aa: CASSQNRGRSEAFF
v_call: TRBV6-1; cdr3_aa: CASSTTGQMDTEAFF
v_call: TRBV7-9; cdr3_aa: CASSPGLVSYNEQFF
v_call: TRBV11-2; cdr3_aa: CASSLAGEQFF
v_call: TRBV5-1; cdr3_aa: CASSLLAGGGADTQYF
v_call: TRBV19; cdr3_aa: CASSIGQGENIQYF
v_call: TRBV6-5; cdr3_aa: CASSCDRFTEAFF
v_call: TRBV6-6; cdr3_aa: CASSYSGHSFNQPQHF
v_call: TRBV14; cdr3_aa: CASSQAGKGASYSSDEQFF
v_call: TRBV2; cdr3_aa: CASSEAAVNGYTF
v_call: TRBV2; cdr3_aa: CASSEGLAGSETQYF
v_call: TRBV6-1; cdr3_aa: CASSGPKLTGTVYTGELFF
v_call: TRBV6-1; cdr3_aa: CASSEQGHTGELFF
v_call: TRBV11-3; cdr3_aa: CASRDLAVSSTDTQYF
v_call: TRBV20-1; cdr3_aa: CSARRMIGRGNELFF
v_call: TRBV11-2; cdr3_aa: CASSFPGLGETQYF
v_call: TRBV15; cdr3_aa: CATSFSGQPNEKLFF
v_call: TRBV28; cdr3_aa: CASSPPGGPETQYF
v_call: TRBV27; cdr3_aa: CASRAEAGGARGYTF
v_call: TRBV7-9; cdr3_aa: CASSYRQASLNTEAFF
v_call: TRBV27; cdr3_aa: CASSFLSGIYNEQFF
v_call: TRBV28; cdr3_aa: CASSLNRAAGNTIYF
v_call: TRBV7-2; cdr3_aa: CASSKIAGVNEQFF
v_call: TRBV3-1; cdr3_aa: CASSQGQVIRGYTF
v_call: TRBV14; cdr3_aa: CASSQDYRENEQFF
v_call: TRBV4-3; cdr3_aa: CASSPEGVLFSTDTQYF
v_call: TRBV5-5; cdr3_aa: CASSLAPGQGDF
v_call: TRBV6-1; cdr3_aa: CASKVNTGELFF